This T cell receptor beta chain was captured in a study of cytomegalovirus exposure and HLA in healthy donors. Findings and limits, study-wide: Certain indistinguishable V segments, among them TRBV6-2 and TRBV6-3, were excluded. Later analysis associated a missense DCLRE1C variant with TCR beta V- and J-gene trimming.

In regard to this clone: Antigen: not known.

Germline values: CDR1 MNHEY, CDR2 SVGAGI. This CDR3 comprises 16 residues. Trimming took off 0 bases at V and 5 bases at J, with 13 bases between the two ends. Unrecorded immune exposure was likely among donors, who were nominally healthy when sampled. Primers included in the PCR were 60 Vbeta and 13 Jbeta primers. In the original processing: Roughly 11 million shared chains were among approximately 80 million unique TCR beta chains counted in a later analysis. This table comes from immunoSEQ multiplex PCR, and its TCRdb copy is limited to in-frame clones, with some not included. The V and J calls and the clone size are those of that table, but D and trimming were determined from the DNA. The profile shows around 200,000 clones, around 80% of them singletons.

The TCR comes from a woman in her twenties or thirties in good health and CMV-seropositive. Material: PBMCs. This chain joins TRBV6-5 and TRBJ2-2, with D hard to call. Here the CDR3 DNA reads TGTGCCAGCAGTTACTCATCGTCCTTATCGACCGGGGAGCTGTTTTTT. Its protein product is CASSYSSSLSTGELFF.